Listed below are T cell receptor beta chains from one sample, sequenced in a study of cytomegalovirus exposure and HLA in healthy donors. The protocol was immunoSEQ multiplex PCR, while the TCRdb copy is restricted to in-frame clones and leaves out a portion. Here the sample spans 150,000 to 200,000 clones, about 75% being singletons. Material for sequencing was PBMCs. The source of these receptors is a woman in her thirties or forties in good health and CMV-seropositive. Each CDR3 is given without its conserved first and last residue. Fields, in order: J gene, D gene, V gene, CDR3 protein. The D gene is left open where the match is weak.

>TRBJ2-1|-|TRBV28
AIGSSDEQF
>TRBJ2-7|TRBD2|TRBV28
ASSFSGSLHEQY
>TRBJ1-2|-|TRBV7-8
ASSFSGGNYGYT
>TRBJ2-7|-|TRBV19
ASSTPGLSYEQY
>TRBJ2-5|TRBD2|TRBV29-1
SAGLSGRGGETQY
>TRBJ1-2|-|TRBV11-2
ASSLVRGHGYT
>TRBJ2-3|TRBD1|TRBV19
ASSFRGFSTDTQY
>TRBJ1-2|-|TRBV18
ASSPALEADSGYT
>TRBJ2-1|TRBD1|TRBV29-1
SASGQGSYNEQF
>TRBJ1-2|-|TRBV6-5
ASSYEPGYNYGYT
>TRBJ2-3|TRBD1|TRBV29-1
SVDHSGTGRSDTQY
>TRBJ2-3|-|TRBV2
ASFLKRADTQY
>TRBJ1-5|-|TRBV7-9
ASSLTGLSNQPQH
>TRBJ1-4|TRBD1|TRBV5-1
ASSPAGGLGEKLF
>TRBJ2-7|-|TRBV13
ASSLGLILAPTYEQY
>TRBJ1-4|-|TRBV5-1
ASSWEGEKLF
>TRBJ2-5|TRBD2|TRBV2
ASREREGLQETQY
>TRBJ2-2|-|TRBV28
ASSFWAGSTGELF
>TRBJ2-7|TRBD1|TRBV2
ASSLGVTGGDSYEQY
>TRBJ2-3|TRBD2|TRBV7-2
ASSRGRPRTDTQY
>TRBJ2-2|TRBD2|TRBV4-1
ASSQEGTSGFNGELF
>TRBJ1-2|-|TRBV6-5
ASSPQEGRKGYT
>TRBJ2-5|-|TRBV9
ASSAPWDSTETQY
>TRBJ2-7|-|TRBV19
ASSAADRANPYEQY
>TRBJ2-2|TRBD2|TRBV5-6
ASSLLAGSSRGSGELF
>TRBJ2-7|-|TRBV7-2
ASSLASGLAHEQY
>TRBJ1-5|-|TRBV7-9
ASSSTRDSNQPQH
>TRBJ2-1|-|TRBV21-1
ASSKSNGSFYNEQF
>TRBJ2-3|TRBD1|TRBV2
ASGGQIFADTQY
>TRBJ1-4|-|TRBV5-4
ASSLVGQGYEKLF
>TRBJ2-7|TRBD1|TRBV7-6
ASSLAHGTGYEQY
>TRBJ1-2|TRBD1|TRBV18
ASSPTGVSGYT
>TRBJ1-5|-|TRBV12-5
ASASVKPQH
>TRBJ2-3|TRBD1|TRBV18
ASSPDRGYEY
>TRBJ2-7|TRBD1|TRBV10-3
AIKRTGSYEQY
>TRBJ2-5|TRBD2|TRBV12-5
ASGRGDVGGETQY
>TRBJ1-6|-|TRBV30
AWSDPYNSPLH
>TRBJ1-1|-|TRBV2
ASSEADSLNTEAF
>TRBJ2-3|TRBD1|TRBV7-2
ASSPQGVTDTQY
>TRBJ1-4|-|TRBV9
ASSQGRVGEKLF
>TRBJ1-2|TRBD1|TRBV7-6
ASSLVAGGDYGYT
>TRBJ2-1|TRBD2|TRBV7-9
ASTTPAFGTLAEYNEQF
>TRBJ1-1|TRBD1|TRBV5-1
ASSLATGGRTEAF
>TRBJ2-2|TRBD1|TRBV30
AWQGAGELF
>-|-|TRBV14
ASSRGLSYEQY
>TRBJ1-2|TRBD1|TRBV27
ASRTRGYGYT
>TRBJ2-1|TRBD2|TRBV7-9
ASSLAVGSLAVYNEQF
>TRBJ2-5|TRBD2|TRBV11-2
ASSSGLAGALMKTQY